The entry below gives a single T cell receptor beta chain sequence along with its context. Its target is not known. At one end the junction does not follow the germline gene, possibly because of a read error. The protocol was immunoSEQ multiplex PCR, while the TCRdb copy is restricted to in-frame clones and leaves out a portion. The data contain about 170,000 clones, about nine tenths of them singletons. This sample stems from a study of T cell responses to AZD1222 COVID-19 vaccine. Study-level findings and limits: Clonal diversity was possibly underestimated, and the donors were mostly white British, with more females.

The CDR3 has 12 residues. Germline V CDR1 and CDR2: MNHEY, SVGEGT. This chain joins TRBV6-2 or TRBV6-3 and TRBJ2-5; D gene ambiguous. This clonotype was sampled from an adult in good health. The input for sequencing was peripheral blood, taken on day 0 of AZD1222 vaccination. The CDR3, as DNA: TGTGCCAGCAGATACTTTCAGGAGACCCAGTACTTC. Translated, it gives CASRYFQETQYF.